These 9 T cell receptor beta chains were all obtained from the same sample, sequenced in a study of blood T cell repertoires in COVID-19. The assay was immunoSEQ multiplex PCR, and TCRdb's table has in-frame clones only and misses some. The sample has about 400,000 clones; 88% are singletons. What was sequenced was PBMCs or T cells enriched from blood (not recorded which). These receptor sequences come from a woman aged 25 to 45 with acute COVID-19.

The V gene is TRBV7-3, the J gene TRBJ2-7; 8 nucleotides agree with TRBD1. The CDR3 loop spans 14 amino acids. The V and J ends lost 4 bases and 5 bases, in that order; junction bases with no gene match: 7. CDR1 is SGHTA and CDR2 is FQGTGA in the germline V gene. The chain's CDR3 is CASSSTGGGDEQYF. DNA of the CDR3: TGTGCCAGCAGCTCCACAGGGGGAGGCGACGAGCAGTACTTC. The variable domain in full, with the rest retrieved from reference TRBV7-3 and TRBJ2-7, is GAGVSQTPSNKVTEKGKYVELRCDPISGHTALYWYRQSLGQGPEFLIYFQGTGAADDSGLPNDRFFAVRPEGSVSTLKIQRTERGDSAVYLCASSSTGGGDEQYFGPGTRLTVT.

This chain uses TRBV2 with TRBJ2-5; D call uncertain. The CDR3 is 12 residues long. V lost 5 bases and J lost 2, with 6 bases in between. From germline, CDR1 is SNHLY and CDR2 FYNNEI. The CDR3 DNA reads TGTGCCAGCAGTCTAGGTCAAGAGACCCAGTACTTC. Translation: CASSLGQETQYF. Looking up the rest from reference TRBV2 and TRBJ2-5 gives the full variable domain: EPEVTQTPSHQVTQMGQEVILRCVPISNHLYFYWYRQILGQKVEFLVSFYNNEISEKSEIFDDQFSVERPDGSNFTLKIRSTKLEDSAMYFCASSLGQETQYFGPGTRLLVL.

The chain combines TRBV7-8 with TRBJ2-7; weak D call: TRBD1 (7 bases). V gave up 3 bases and J gave up 7 bases, with 19 bases separating them. This CDR3 has 15 amino acids. Germline lookup yields CDR1 SGHVS and CDR2 FQNEAQ. This chain's CDR3 is CASSFRGATPGEQYF. For the CDR3, the DNA is TGTGCCAGCAGCTTCAGGGGGGCTACCCCGGGAGAGCAGTACTTC.

The rearrangement uses TRBV3-1 (or the pseudogene TRBV3-2) and TRBJ2-4; tentatively, D is TRBD2 (5 bases). The CDR3 is 15 residues long. Germline loops: CDR1 LGHDT, CDR2 YNNKEL (reference sequence). V lost 4 bases to trimming and J lost 2 bases, with 12 bases between them. The CDR3 sequence is CASSPTRVSKNIQYF. The CDR3 region has the DNA TGTGCCAGCAGCCCAACGAGGGTCTCCAAAAACATTCAGTACTTC.

The gene calls are TRBV2 and TRBJ1-1, with D hard to call. The CDR3 sequence is 13 residues long. With 1 base removed from V and 1 base from J, the gap between germline ends came to 4 bases. Looked up from germline, CDR1 is SNHLY and CDR2 is FYNNEI. The chain's CDR3 is CASSEVGNTEAFF. CDR3 bases: TGTGCCAGCAGTGAAGTCGGGAACACTGAAGCTTTCTTT.

J is TRBJ1-1 and V is TRBV29-1; the D gene is possibly TRBD1 (5 bases). CDR1 and CDR2 (germline): SQVTM, ANQGSEA. Trimming shortened V by 4 bases and J by 0 bases, and 18 bases separated the two germline ends. The CDR3 spans 16 residues. The CDR3 DNA follows: TGCAGCGTTGCCCTACTTGGGGCCCAAATGAACACTGAAGCTTTCTTT. It codes for CSVALLGAQMNTEAFF.

The gene calls are TRBV5-6 and TRBJ1-5, with TRBD1 matching over 7 bases. The length of the CDR3 is 15 residues. In germline, CDR1 is SGHDT, CDR2 YYEEEE. Trimming took 4 bases from V and 1 from J; bases not matched to a gene: 5. The CDR3 region has the DNA TGTGCCAGCAGCACGACGGGACAGAGCAATCAGCCCCAGCATTTT. It yields the protein CASSTTGQSNQPQHF.

This clone was counted once. This sequence joins TRBV19 and TRBJ1-2; 7 bases map to TRBD1. Unmatched junction bases numbered 10, after V lost 6 bases and J lost 3 bases. Germline loops: CDR1 LNHDA, CDR2 SQIVND (reference sequence). The CDR3 spans 15 residues. The CDR3 region has the DNA TGTGCCAGTAGGCAACCGGGACAGTTTTACTATGGCTACACCTTC. It is translated as CASRQPGQFYYGYTF. Together with reference TRBV19 and TRBJ1-2, the CDR3 gives the full variable domain: DGGITQSPKYLFRKEGQNVTLSCEQNLNHDAMYWYRQDPGQGLRLIYYSQIVNDFQKGDIAEGYSVSREKKESFPLTVTSAQKNPTAFYLCASRQPGQFYYGYTFGSGTRLTVV.

This clone appeared once. This rearrangement joins TRBV27 to TRBJ1-2, with TRBD1 matching 7 bases. The CDR3 is made up of 13 amino acids. Germline lookup yields CDR1 MNHEY and CDR2 SMNVEV (reference sequence). The V segment lost 5 bases and the J segment 2 bases; nucleotides outside the gene matches: 2. CDR3 in DNA: TGTGCCAGCAGTAGGACAGGAAACTATGGCTACACCTTC. Protein sequence: CASSRTGNYGYTF.